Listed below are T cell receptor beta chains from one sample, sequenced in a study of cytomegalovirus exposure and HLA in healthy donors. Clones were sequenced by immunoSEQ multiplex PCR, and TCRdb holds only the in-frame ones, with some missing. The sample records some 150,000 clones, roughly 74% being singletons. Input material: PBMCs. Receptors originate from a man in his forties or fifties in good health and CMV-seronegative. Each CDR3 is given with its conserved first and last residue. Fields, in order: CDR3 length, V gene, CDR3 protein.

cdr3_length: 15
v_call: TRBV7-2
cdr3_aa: CASSPRGATNEKLFF

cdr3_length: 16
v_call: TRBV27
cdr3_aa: CASSLLGTGGAGELFF

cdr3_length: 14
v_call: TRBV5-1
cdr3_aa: CASSLGGGDNEQFF

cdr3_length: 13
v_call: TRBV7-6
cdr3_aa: CASSSGGQIEQFF

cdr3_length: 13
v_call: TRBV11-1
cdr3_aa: CASSPDRPGEQYF

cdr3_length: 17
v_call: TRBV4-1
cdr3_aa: CASSQSPRQGTYNEQFF

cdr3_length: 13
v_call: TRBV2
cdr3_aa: CASKGQGNSPLHF

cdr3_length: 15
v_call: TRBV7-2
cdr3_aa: CASSLQRTDISEQYF

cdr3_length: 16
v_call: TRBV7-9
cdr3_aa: CASSPGAGQGTAEAFF

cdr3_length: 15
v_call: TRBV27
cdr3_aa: CASSLSGGAPYEQYF

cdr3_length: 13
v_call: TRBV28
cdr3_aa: CASSLSGQETQYF

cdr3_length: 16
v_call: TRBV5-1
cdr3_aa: CASSLSSEGSGNTIYF

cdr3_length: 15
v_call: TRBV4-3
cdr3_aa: CASSQGGNSGNTIYF

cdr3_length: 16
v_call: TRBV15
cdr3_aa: CATSRDHGQSSYEQYF

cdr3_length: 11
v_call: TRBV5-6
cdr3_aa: CASSLLETQYF

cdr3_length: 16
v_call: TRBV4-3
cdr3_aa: CASSQERPSGQGTQYF

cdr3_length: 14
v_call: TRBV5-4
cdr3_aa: CASSAGQQNTEAFF